This paragraph reports one TCR beta chain. The patients had localized lung adenocarcinoma, a non-small cell subtype. One entry per CDR3 protein results from TCRdb running MiXCR on the PCR reads. The data hold approximately 9,600 distinct CDR3 sequences, with about 47% observed a single time. The CDR3 consists of 15 residues. Deletions cut 4 bases from V and 6 bases from J, with 17 bases between. The V gene's germline CDR1 is MNHEY and CDR2 SVGAGI. The sample belongs to a study of CD4 and CD8 cells across lung adenocarcinoma regions. Material for sequencing was CD4+ T cells from the margin of a lung tumor. The chain carries TRBV6-5 and TRBJ2-3; perhaps TRBD1 as D (6 bases). This TCR was recovered from a male donor with lung adenocarcinoma. The CD4 and CD8 labels of this study may be unreliable. The CDR3 spells CASSSGARRLDTQYF. As DNA, the CDR3 is TGTGCCAGCAGTTCAGGGGCTAGGCGTTTGGATACGCAGTATTTT.